This TCR beta chain was retrieved from a study of blood T cells in healthy people across ages. Using a J-beta primer mix together with a sample-barcoded 5' primer, a second PCR was run for about 6 to 12 cycles. The template-switch adaptor was a 5' adaptor with 12 random nucleotides. It tagged each cDNA molecule. TCRdb called the 5' RACE reads again in MiXCR, with one record for every CDR3 protein. The sample has 710,000 or so distinct CDR3 sequences; 22% are singletons. This clonotype has more than one count but fewer than ten. CDR1 is SEHNR, CDR2 FQNEAQ, per germline (reference sequence). The length of the CDR3 is 15 residues. The V and J ends lost 4 bases and 5 bases respectively, with 15 bases between them.

The rearrangement joins TRBV7-9 to TRBJ2-1, with no clear D. The specimen sequenced was blood. The origin of this receptor is a man in his sixties or seventies in good health. CDR3 sequence reads: CASSSPMYYHNEQFF. The CDR3 bases are TGTGCCAGCAGCTCCCCCATGTACTATCACAATGAGCAGTTCTTC.